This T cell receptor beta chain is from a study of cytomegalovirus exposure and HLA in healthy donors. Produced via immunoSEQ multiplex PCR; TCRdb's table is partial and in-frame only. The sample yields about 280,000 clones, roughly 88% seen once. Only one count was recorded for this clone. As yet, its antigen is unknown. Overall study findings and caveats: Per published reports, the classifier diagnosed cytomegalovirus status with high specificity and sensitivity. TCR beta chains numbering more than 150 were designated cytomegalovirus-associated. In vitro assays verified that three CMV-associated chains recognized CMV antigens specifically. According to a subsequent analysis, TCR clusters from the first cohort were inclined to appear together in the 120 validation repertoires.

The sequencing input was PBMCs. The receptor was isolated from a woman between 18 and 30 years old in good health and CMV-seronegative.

CDR3 sequence (DNA): TGTGCCAGCGCCCCGAAGGGGACTGAAGCTTTCTTT. The encoded protein is CASAPKGTEAFF. The chain has TRBV2 and TRBJ1-1; the D gene is possibly TRBD1 (5 bases). Germline assignment: CDR1 SNHLY and CDR2 FYNNEI. There are 12 residues in the CDR3. Deletions cut 8 bases from V and 5 bases from J, with 12 bases between. The full variable domain, rest sourced from reference TRBV2 and TRBJ1-1, is EPEVTQTPSHQVTQMGQEVILRCVPISNHLYFYWYRQILGQKVEFLVSFYNNEISEKSEIFDDQFSVERPDGSNFTLKIRSTKLEDSAMYFCASAPKGTEAFFGQGTRLTVV.